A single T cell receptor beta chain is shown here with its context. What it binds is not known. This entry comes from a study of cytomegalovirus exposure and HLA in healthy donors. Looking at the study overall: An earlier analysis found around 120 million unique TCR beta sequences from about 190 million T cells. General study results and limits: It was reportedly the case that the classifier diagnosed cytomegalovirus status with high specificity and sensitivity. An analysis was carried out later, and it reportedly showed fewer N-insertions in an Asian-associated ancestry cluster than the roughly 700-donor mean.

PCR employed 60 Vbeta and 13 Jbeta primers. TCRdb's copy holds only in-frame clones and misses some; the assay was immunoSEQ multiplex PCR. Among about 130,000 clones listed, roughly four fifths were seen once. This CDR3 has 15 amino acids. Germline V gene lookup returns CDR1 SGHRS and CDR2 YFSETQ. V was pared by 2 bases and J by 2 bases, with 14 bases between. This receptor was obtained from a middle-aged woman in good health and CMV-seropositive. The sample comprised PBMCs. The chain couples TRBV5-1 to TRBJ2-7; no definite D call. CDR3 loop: CASSFSTSRPYEQYF. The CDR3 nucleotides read TGCGCCAGCAGCTTTAGCACTTCCCGCCCCTACGAGCAGTACTTC.